Presented here are 9 T cell receptor beta chains from one specimen sequenced in a study of HIV-infected children after antiretroviral therapy interruption. The TCR library was built from RNA with a 3' RACE protocol and unique molecular identifiers. TCRdb used MiXCR to reprocess the 3' RACE reads, holding one entry per CDR3 protein. The repertoire holds about 37,000 distinct CDR3 sequences, with less than 8.5% as singletons. The treatment is: PENTA 11 planned treatment interruption arm or continuous ART arm. Sample: CD45RA+ CD4+ T cells from PBMCs, pooled from several time points, taken from a donor given antiretroviral therapy, either interrupted or continuous. Regarding subset: naive CD4+ CD45RA+ CD45RO- T cells. Receptors originate from a pool of human donors with HIV.

The chain has TRBV5-6 and TRBJ2-5; 7 bases agree with TRBD2. Germline CDR1 reads SGHDT; CDR2 reads YYEEEE. Trimming took 4 bases from V and 2 from J; bases not matched to a gene: 5. This CDR3 has 14 amino acids. CDR3 region: CASSPWTRQETQYF. In DNA form, the CDR3 reads TGTGCCAGCAGCCCCTGGACTAGGCAAGAGACCCAGTACTTC.

This clonotype was seen ten or more times. CDR3 sequence: CSATRQHEAFF. CDR3 coding DNA: TGCAGTGCTACGCGACAGCATGAAGCTTTCTTT. V and J are TRBV20-1 and TRBJ1-1, with a tentative D call TRBD1 (5 bases). Germline V gene sequence: CDR1 DFQATT, CDR2 SNEGSKA (reference sequence). This CDR3 comprises 11 residues. V dropped 4 bases and J dropped 7 bases, with 10 bases sitting between them.

This clonotype was seen repeatedly, ten times or more. The chain combines TRBV19 with TRBJ1-1; D may be TRBD1 (6 bases). Germline V gene sequence: CDR1 LNHDA, CDR2 SQIVND (reference sequence). There are 15 residues in the CDR3. V was clipped by 5 bases and J by 1 base, with 14 bases between them. The CDR3 spells CASSHEQGQNTEAFF. The CDR3, as DNA: TGTGCCAGTAGTCACGAACAGGGACAGAACACTGAAGCTTTCTTT.

This clonotype was found many times. The chain employs TRBV10-1 and TRBJ2-7, with 11 nucleotides matching TRBD1. With V trimmed by 3 bases and J by 12 bases, 4 bases remained unmatched. The germline gives CDR1 WNHNN, CDR2 SYGVQD (reference sequence). This CDR3 is built from 12 residues. The CDR3 nucleotides are TGCGCCAGCAGTGAAAGGACAGGGGGCCTGTACTTC. Translation: CASSERTGGLYF.

In its sample, this clonotype was seen many times. At one end, the junction sequence differs from germline, possibly due to a read error. The V call is TRBV4-2, the J call TRBJ2-3, with 8 positions matching TRBD1. Germline V gives CDR1 LGHNA, CDR2 YNFKEQ. The CDR3 runs to 15 residues. The CDR3 loop is CASSQDTGGAETLYF. As DNA, the CDR3 is TGTGCCAGCAGCCAAGATACAGGGGGTGCAGAAACGCTGTATTTT.

This clonotype was recorded many times. This chain connects TRBV2 to TRBJ2-7, with D possibly TRBD2 on 5 matching bases. The V gene's germline CDR1 is SNHLY and CDR2 FYNNEI. The V and J ends lost 3 bases and 5 bases respectively, with 20 bases between them. The CDR3 is made up of 16 amino acids. The CDR3 loop reads CASSDTRNYNFHEQYF. The CDR3 DNA sequence: TGTGCCAGCAGTGATACTAGAAATTACAACTTCCACGAGCAGTACTTC. Full variable domain (missing parts from reference TRBV2 and TRBJ2-7): EPEVTQTPSHQVTQMGQEVILRCVPISNHLYFYWYRQILGQKVEFLVSFYNNEISEKSEIFDDQFSVERPDGSNFTLKIRSTKLEDSAMYFCASSDTRNYNFHEQYFGPGTRLTVT.

This clonotype appeared a few times. The rearrangement uses TRBV10-2 and TRBJ2-2; D may be TRBD1 (5 bases). Germline lookup yields CDR1 WSHSY and CDR2 SAAADI. Trimming removed 3 bases from V and 1 base from J, with 9 bases in between. The CDR3 runs to 15 residues. The CDR3 DNA follows: TGCGCCAGCAGTGACAGGACACAGAACACCGGGGAGCTGTTTTTT. Encoded protein: CASSDRTQNTGELFF.

This clonotype was seen ten or more times. The J gene is TRBJ2-2, the V gene TRBV20-1; 8 nucleotides match TRBD1. The CDR3 contains 17 residues. Germline-derived CDR1 and CDR2 are DFQATT and SNEGSKA (reference sequence). V shed 3 bases, J shed 1 base, and the junction held 10 bases outside the gene matches. CDR3 sequence: CSASATGASWNTGELFF. CDR3 bases: TGCAGTGCTAGCGCGACAGGGGCGTCGTGGAACACCGGGGAGCTGTTTTTT.

This clonotype appeared many times. This sequence joins TRBV19 and TRBJ2-3; 8 bases are a match to TRBD2. Trimming removed 6 bases from V and 1 base from J; junction bases left unmatched: 6. The CDR3 spans 15 residues. Germline CDR1 reads LNHDA; CDR2 reads SQIVND (reference sequence). The CDR3, as DNA: TGTGCCAGTAGCCATAGCGGGGCCGGCACAGATACGCAGTATTTT. Its translation: CASSHSGAGTDTQYF.